This entry features one T cell receptor beta chain sequence. These data are taken from a study of blood T cell repertoires in COVID-19. In the study overall: COVID-19 samples from acute and convalescent phases originated in the United States, Italy and Spain. PBMCs, B-cell-depleted T cells, or T cells provided the cDNA or gDNA that made up the material.

Methods used by the authors: How many nucleated cells were present was estimated from reference gene primer amplification. Profiled with immunoSEQ multiplex PCR; TCRdb holds only in-frame clones, not every one. For V, J and clone size, that table is used; D and trimming come from the DNA. The data contain 160,000 or so clones, 90% to 95% of them singletons. The germline V and J ends were trimmed by 3 bases and 3 bases, with 11 bases remaining between them. This CDR3 has 14 amino acids. Germline assignment: CDR1 ENHRY and CDR2 SYGVKD. This chain uses TRBV10-3 with TRBJ1-2, with D possibly matching TRBD1 (6 bases). Sequenced input: peripheral blood. This receptor was identified in a woman aged 60-75 years with COVID-19, enrolled during active disease. The CDR3 sequence: CAISEQAGDYGYTF. DNA of the CDR3: TGTGCCATCAGTGAACAGGCAGGGGACTATGGCTACACCTTC.